These 16 T cell receptor beta chains originate from one sample sequenced in a study of blood T cell repertoires in COVID-19. Only in-frame clones appear in the TCRdb table, and some are missing; sequencing was by immunoSEQ multiplex PCR. This sample has 250,000 to 400,000 clones; about 91% occur once, and the top ten carry roughly 1.7%. The sample consisted of peripheral blood. Receptors originate from a woman aged 25 to 39 with COVID-19, enrolled during active disease.

Note on this clone: Within the sample, other DNA sequences also encode this same CDR3. This chain joins TRBV3-1 (or the pseudogene TRBV3-2) and TRBJ1-2; 9 bases agree with TRBD1. The CDR3 totals 12 residues. Germline V CDR1 and CDR2: LGHDT, YNNKEL (reference sequence). V shed 4 bases and J 14 bases; nucleotides not matched to a gene: 8. CDR3: CASSLRQGVGTF. The CDR3 DNA sequence: TGTGCCAGCAGCCTCCGACAGGGGGTCGGTACCTTC.

V and J are TRBV10-3 and TRBJ1-1; D uncertain. The V gene's germline CDR1 is ENHRY and CDR2 SYGVKD. This CDR3 is 14 amino acids long. V shed 8 bases and J shed 3 bases, with 16 bases lying between them. In nucleotides, the CDR3 is TGTGCCATCCGCGTTGGGCAGAAGGACACTGAAGCTTTCTTT. As protein: CAIRVGQKDTEAFF.

The chain employs TRBV9 and TRBJ2-2; D is unclear. The CDR3 is made up of 13 amino acids. CDR1 is SGDLS, CDR2 YYNGEE, per germline. V was cut by 6 bases and J by 6 bases, with 12 bases left in between. The CDR3 protein is CASNGGQAGELFF. In DNA form, the CDR3 reads TGTGCCAGCAACGGTGGTCAAGCCGGGGAGCTGTTTTTT.

The chain combines TRBV28 with TRBJ2-3; 8 positions agree with TRBD2. The CDR3 has 14 amino acids. The germline V gene encodes CDR1 MDHEN and CDR2 SYDVKM. In DNA form, the CDR3 reads TGTTGCTCCCAGAGCGGGGGTTTCACAGATACGCAGTATTTT. This translates into CCSQSGGFTDTQYF.

The gene calls are TRBV6-5 and TRBJ1-2; D is ambiguous. The V end was cut by 2 bases, the J end by 1 base, with 11 bases between. Germline V gives CDR1 MNHEY, CDR2 SVGAGI. The CDR3 length is 15 residues. The CDR3 reads CASSYHVNSNYGYTF. CDR3 coding DNA: TGTGCCAGCAGTTACCACGTAAACAGTAACTATGGCTACACCTTC.

This clone was counted a single time. The chain's CDR3 is CASSGTGGGTNEKLFF. DNA of the CDR3: TGTGCCAGCAGCGGGACAGGGGGCGGAACTAATGAAAAACTGTTTTTT. The rearrangement links TRBV9 to TRBJ1-4, with TRBD1 matching over 11 bases. The trim removed 3 bases at V and 1 base at J, leaving 2 bases unmatched. The CDR3 loop spans 16 amino acids. Per germline, CDR1 SGDLS and CDR2 YYNGEE.

There are a few counts of this clone. The V call is TRBV27, the J call TRBJ2-1, with 14 bases aligning to TRBD2. The germline V gene encodes CDR1 MNHEY and CDR2 SMNVEV (reference sequence). V was pared by 5 bases and J by 8 bases, with 5 bases of the junction left unmatched. CDR3 size: 15 residues. The CDR3 spells CASSLTSGGAYEQFF. Here the CDR3 DNA reads TGTGCCAGCAGTCTGACTAGCGGGGGGGCATATGAGCAGTTCTTC.

V usage is TRBV7-6 and J usage is TRBJ1-5; D ambiguous. Germline V gene data show CDR1 as SGHVS and CDR2 as FNYEAQ. Between the trimmed V and J ends, which lost 5 bases and 6 bases, there was a span of 8 bases. This CDR3 spans 12 amino acids. This chain's CDR3 is CASSPPGQPQHF. CDR3 nucleotide sequence: TGTGCCAGCAGCCCTCCAGGTCAGCCCCAGCATTTT. Looking up the rest from reference TRBV7-6 and TRBJ1-5 gives the full variable domain: GAGVSQSPRYKVTKRGQDVALRCDPISGHVSLYWYRQALGQGPEFLTYFNYEAQQDKSGLPNDRFSAERPEGSISTLTIQRTEQRDSAMYRCASSPPGQPQHFGDGTRLSIL.

This chain uses TRBV5-1 with TRBJ1-1; 8 nucleotides align to TRBD1. The germline gives CDR1 SGHRS, CDR2 YFSETQ. The CDR3 length is 15 residues. V lost 4 bases and J lost 1; bases outside the gene matches: 6. CDR3 protein: CASSTGTGSNTEAFF. CDR3 in DNA: TGCGCCAGCAGCACCGGGACAGGCTCGAACACTGAAGCTTTCTTT.

The chain employs TRBV29-1 and TRBJ2-5; a possible D gene is TRBD2 (6 bases). Trimming took 7 bases from V and 5 from J, leaving 17 bases between them. The V gene's germline CDR1 is SQVTM and CDR2 ANQGSEA. CDR3 length: 13 amino acids. The CDR3 sequence: CSAAGGGDETQYF. The CDR3 DNA reads TGCAGCGCTGCCGGGGGTGGGGACGAGACCCAGTACTTC.

The chain carries TRBV9 and TRBJ1-1; a weak D match, TRBD1 (5 bases). Trimming took off 3 bases at V and 3 bases at J, with 12 bases between the two ends. CDR1 is SGDLS and CDR2 is YYNGEE in the germline V gene. The CDR3 has 14 amino acids. CDR3 loop: CASSGGTSYTEAFF. The CDR3 DNA reads as TGTGCCAGCAGCGGCGGGACCTCCTACACTGAAGCTTTCTTT.

This clone has a single count. The rearrangement joins TRBV19 to TRBJ2-1, with 9 bases fitting TRBD2. V lost 9 bases, J lost 8 bases, and 14 bases stayed unmatched. Germline values: CDR1 LNHDA, CDR2 SQIVND (reference sequence). The CDR3 consists of 15 residues. The chain's CDR3 is CASTEGGGGAYEQFF. CDR3 coding DNA: TGTGCCAGCACCGAAGGGGGCGGGGGGGCCTATGAGCAGTTCTTC.

The J gene is TRBJ2-3, the V gene TRBV10-1, with 9 bases aligning to TRBD1. The CDR3 has 15 amino acids. The V gene's germline CDR1 is WNHNN and CDR2 SYGVQD (reference sequence). V shed 6 bases and J 4 bases; nucleotides not matched to a gene: 8. The CDR3 spells CASSFNRGLADTQYF. CDR3 bases: TGCGCCAGCAGCTTTAACAGGGGGCTCGCAGATACGCAGTATTTT.

The CDR3 loop is CASSYGTGVGGYTF. The CDR3 DNA follows: TGTGCCAGCAGCTACGGGACAGGGGTAGGGGGCTACACCTTC. The chain employs TRBV7-8 and TRBJ1-2, with 10 bases identical to TRBD1. J gave up 8 bases and V 4 bases, and 7 bases lay outside the gene matches. The CDR3 is 14 residues long. The germline CDR1 and CDR2 sequences are SGHVS and FQNEAQ.

V and J are TRBV3-1 (or the pseudogene TRBV3-2) and TRBJ1-1, with a tentative D call TRBD1 (6 bases). V lost 4 bases and J lost 10, with 22 bases in between. Germline CDR1 and CDR2: LGHDT and YNNKEL (reference sequence). The CDR3 loop spans 15 amino acids. DNA of the CDR3: TGTGCCAGCAGCCCTGGACAGTACTCTCGAAGGGGAGCTTTCTTT. Its protein product is CASSPGQYSRRGAFF.

J is TRBJ1-6 and V is TRBV19; D gene ambiguous. The CDR3 has 14 amino acids. V lost 3 bases, J lost 7 bases, and 10 bases lay in between. Germline V gene sequence: CDR1 LNHDA, CDR2 SQIVND (reference sequence). The CDR3 loop reads CASSMKRSNSPLHF. CDR3 bases: TGTGCCAGTAGTATGAAACGTAGCAATTCACCCCTCCACTTT. The variable domain in full, completed from reference TRBV19 and TRBJ1-6, reads DGGITQSPKYLFRKEGQNVTLSCEQNLNHDAMYWYRQDPGQGLRLIYYSQIVNDFQKGDIAEGYSVSREKKESFPLTVTSAQKNPTAFYLCASSMKRSNSPLHFGNGTRLTVT.